These 29 T cell receptor beta chains originate from one sample sequenced in a study of blood T cell repertoires in COVID-19. Data came from immunoSEQ multiplex PCR; TCRdb stores just in-frame clones and leaves some out. The sample yields about 400,000 clones, 88% seen once. Sequencing was done on a sample of PBMCs or T cells enriched from blood (not recorded which). These receptors all come from a woman aged 40-49 years with acute COVID-19.

The V gene is TRBV5-1, the J gene TRBJ2-3; the match to TRBD2 covers 8 bases. Germline trimming cut 1 base from V and 2 bases from J; bases unmatched to any gene: 6. CDR3 length: 16 amino acids. CDR1 SGHRS and CDR2 YFSETQ come from the germline V gene. CDR3 residues: CASSLRAGASTDTQYF. As DNA, the CDR3 is TGCGCCAGCAGCTTGCGAGCGGGGGCCTCCACAGATACGCAGTATTTT.

This chain links TRBV2 with TRBJ1-1; D is undetermined. CDR1 is SNHLY, CDR2 FYNNEI, per germline. The CDR3 is 13 residues long. V was cut by 6 bases and J by 1 base, with 9 bases left in between. In DNA form, the CDR3 reads TGTGCCAGCAGGGTCGGGGAGAACACTGAAGCTTTCTTT. Translating gives CASRVGENTEAFF.

The V call is TRBV3-1 (or the pseudogene TRBV3-2), the J call TRBJ1-1; D is ambiguous. Deletions cut 3 bases from V and 4 bases from J, with 18 bases between. Germline lookup yields CDR1 LGHDT and CDR2 YNNKEL (reference sequence). This CDR3 is 16 amino acids long. Here the CDR3 reads CASSHPLAGSGTEAFF. In DNA, the CDR3 is TGTGCCAGCAGCCACCCACTAGCGGGGTCGGGCACTGAAGCTTTCTTT.

The rearrangement links TRBV19 to TRBJ1-1, with no clear D. The ends were cut back, 0 bases at V and 13 bases at J, with 15 bases in the middle. The germline gives CDR1 LNHDA, CDR2 SQIVND (reference sequence). The CDR3 runs 13 residues. CDR3 residues: CASSIDGETPDFF. CDR3 coding DNA: TGTGCCAGTAGTATAGATGGGGAGACCCCTGATTTCTTT.

As regards this clone: Other nucleotide sequences in the sample specify the same CDR3. For the CDR3, the DNA is TGCGCCAGCAGCTTGGCCGGGTATTCACCCCTCCACTTT. Amino acids: CASSLAGYSPLHF. This chain uses TRBV5-1 with TRBJ1-6; D not resolved. Trimming left V 0 bases short and J 8 bases short, with 6 bases between. The CDR3 is made up of 13 amino acids. The germline V gene encodes CDR1 SGHRS and CDR2 YFSETQ.

J is TRBJ2-7 and V is TRBV10-3; 8 bases align to TRBD1. From germline, CDR1 is ENHRY and CDR2 SYGVKD. J lost 3 bases, V lost 1 base, and 2 bases had no gene match. The CDR3 is made up of 14 amino acids. This chain's CDR3 is CAISEFDRGYEQYF. CDR3 DNA: TGTGCCATCAGTGAGTTCGACAGGGGCTACGAGCAGTACTTC.

With respect to this clone: In the same sample, other DNA sequences code for this CDR3. The chain has TRBV9 and TRBJ1-2; D call uncertain. The V gene lost 7 bases and the J gene lost 6 bases, with 10 bases spanning the gap. Per germline, CDR1 SGDLS and CDR2 YYNGEE. The CDR3 covers 11 residues. CDR3 loop: CASRTGNGYTF. CDR3 nucleotides: TGTGCCAGCCGGACGGGAAATGGCTACACCTTC.

V gene TRBV15 combines with J gene TRBJ1-5; 8 positions agree with TRBD1. Trimming cost V 8 bases and J 2 bases; bases outside gene matches: 5. CDR1 and CDR2 from the germline V gene are LNHNV and YYDKDF (reference sequence). This CDR3 comprises 14 residues. Written as DNA, the CDR3 is TGTGCCACCGGACAGGGTAAGGGCAATCAGCCCCAGCATTTT. Translated: CATGQGKGNQPQHF.

There are a few counts of this clone. This chain uses TRBV2 with TRBJ1-1, with TRBD1 identical over 11 bases. Trimming took 6 bases from V and 1 from J; bases not matched to a gene: 4. CDR1 and CDR2 from the germline V gene are SNHLY and FYNNEI. This CDR3 has 15 residues. CDR3 DNA: TGTGCCAGCAGCGGGACAGGGGGTAGGAACACTGAAGCTTTCTTT. Translating it yields CASSGTGGRNTEAFF. Combining the CDR3 with reference TRBV2 and TRBJ1-1 gives the whole variable domain EPEVTQTPSHQVTQMGQEVILRCVPISNHLYFYWYRQILGQKVEFLVSFYNNEISEKSEIFDDQFSVERPDGSNFTLKIRSTKLEDSAMYFCASSGTGGRNTEAFFGQGTRLTVV.

The gene calls are TRBV30 and TRBJ2-2, with TRBD1 identical over 8 bases. CDR3 length: 16 amino acids. CDR1 GTSNPN and CDR2 SVGIG come from the germline V gene (reference sequence). J was trimmed by 7 bases and V by 0 bases; bases with no gene match: 10. CDR3 sequence (DNA): TGTGCCTGGAGTGTGGAGGAACAGGGGGTTCACGGGGAGCTGTTTTTT. Its translation: CAWSVEEQGVHGELFF. The variable domain in full, with the rest retrieved from reference TRBV30 and TRBJ2-2, is SQTIHQWPATLVQPVGSPLSLECTVEGTSNPNLYWYRQAAGRGLQLLFYSVGIGQISSEVPQNLSASRPQDRQFILSSKKLLLSDSGFYLCAWSVEEQGVHGELFFGEGSRLTVL.

The chain has TRBV25-1 and TRBJ1-2; no definite D call. Looked up from germline, CDR1 is MGHDK and CDR2 is SYGVNS. The CDR3 loop spans 16 amino acids. The V and J ends lost 1 base and 6 bases respectively, with 18 bases between them. This CDR3 is CASSEFWASESNGYTF. In DNA form, the CDR3 reads TGTGCCAGCAGTGAATTTTGGGCTTCAGAATCGAATGGCTACACCTTC.

This rearrangement joins TRBV6-5 to TRBJ1-1, with TRBD1 identical over 7 bases. J gave up 3 bases and V 0 bases, and 7 bases lay outside the gene matches. Germline V gene lookup returns CDR1 MNHEY and CDR2 SVGAGI. CDR3 length: 16 residues. CDR3 region: CASSYSMGRGDTEAFF. The DNA of the CDR3 is TGTGCCAGCAGTTACTCGATGGGCAGGGGGGACACTGAAGCTTTCTTT.

This clone appeared once. The chain recombines TRBV20-1 with TRBJ1-2; possibly TRBD1 for D (6 bases). CDR1 is DFQATT, CDR2 SNEGSKA, per germline (reference sequence). There are 13 residues in the CDR3. Trimming shortened V by 3 bases and J by 4 bases, and 12 bases separated the two germline ends. CDR3 in amino acids: CSASLGGPYGYTF. In DNA form, the CDR3 reads TGCAGTGCTAGTTTGGGGGGGCCCTATGGCTACACCTTC.

This sequence joins TRBV9 and TRBJ1-1, with 7 nucleotides matching TRBD1. Trimming took 3 bases from V and 4 from J; bases not matched to a gene: 9. CDR1 and CDR2 (germline): SGDLS, YYNGEE. CDR3 length equals 15 residues. This CDR3 reads CASSAPDRDGTEAFF. DNA of the CDR3: TGTGCCAGCAGCGCCCCCGACAGGGATGGCACTGAAGCTTTCTTT.

The chain employs TRBV11-3 and TRBJ2-7; TRBD1 matches at 8 bases. Germline loops: CDR1 SGHNT, CDR2 YENEEA. With V trimmed by 4 bases and J by 6 bases, 5 bases remained unmatched. The CDR3 has 13 amino acids. The chain's CDR3 is CASSSGQGGEQYF. CDR3 DNA: TGTGCCAGCAGCTCAGGACAGGGCGGCGAGCAGTACTTC. The whole variable domain, filled in from reference TRBV11-3 and TRBJ2-7, reads EAGVVQSPRYKIIEKKQPVAFWCNPISGHNTLYWYLQNLGQGPELLIRYENEEAVDDSQLPKDRFSAERLKGVDSTLKIQPAELGDSAVYLCASSSGQGGEQYFGPGTRLTVT.

The rearrangement links TRBV5-4 to TRBJ2-7; D is perhaps TRBD1 (5 bases). The V and J ends lost 4 bases and 3 bases respectively, with 17 bases between them. In germline, CDR1 is SGHNT, CDR2 YYREEE (reference sequence). The CDR3 totals 15 residues. CDR3: CASSPPIGADYEQYF. CDR3 coding DNA: TGTGCCAGCAGCCCGCCGATAGGGGCCGACTACGAGCAGTACTTC.

This chain connects TRBV5-1 to TRBJ2-2; 9 bases agree with TRBD1. The J segment lost 6 bases and the V segment lost 2 bases, leaving 8 bases of the junction unmatched. The CDR3 sequence is 16 residues long. CDR1 is SGHRS and CDR2 is YFSETQ in the germline V gene. The CDR3 region is CASSFGRDRVSGELFF. The DNA for the CDR3 is TGCGCCAGCAGCTTCGGCCGGGACAGGGTCTCCGGGGAGCTGTTTTTT.

This rearrangement joins TRBV19 to TRBJ1-1; 10 bases match TRBD1. This CDR3 is built from 16 residues. Germline V gene data show CDR1 as LNHDA and CDR2 as SQIVND (reference sequence). V lost 4 bases to trimming and J lost 8 bases; unmatched junction nucleotides: 13. The CDR3 nucleotides are TGTGCCAGTAGTACCCATCAAAGGACAGGGGGAACCGAAGCTTTCTTT. Translating it yields CASSTHQRTGGTEAFF.

This sequence joins TRBV5-5 and TRBJ2-1; possibly TRBD2 for D (5 bases). Germline V gives CDR1 SGHKS, CDR2 YYEKEE (reference sequence). The CDR3 has 14 residues. V lost 5 bases, J lost 6 bases, and 15 bases lay in between. The CDR3 sequence: CASRNRERLNEQFF. The DNA for the CDR3 is TGTGCCAGCAGGAACCGGGAAAGACTCAATGAGCAGTTCTTC. The whole variable domain, filled in from reference TRBV5-5 and TRBJ2-1, reads DAGVTQSPTHLIKTRGQQVTLRCSPISGHKSVSWYQQVLGQGPQFIFQYYEKEERGRGNFPDRFSARQFPNYSSELNVNALLLGDSALYLCASRNRERLNEQFFGPGTRLTVL.

The genes are TRBV20-1 and TRBJ1-2; no reliable D call. V was trimmed by 3 bases and J by 2 bases, leaving 4 bases between them. Germline-derived CDR1 and CDR2 are DFQATT and SNEGSKA (reference sequence). The length of the CDR3 is 11 residues. The CDR3 sequence: CSASINYGYTF. Here the CDR3 DNA reads TGCAGTGCTAGCATCAACTATGGCTACACCTTC.

The chain uses TRBV10-3 and TRBJ2-7, with 9 bases lining up with TRBD1. V dropped 5 bases and J dropped 5; count of bases not matched to a gene: 4. The CDR3 length is 13 residues. Germline values: CDR1 ENHRY, CDR2 SYGVKD. For the CDR3, the DNA is TGTGCCATCAGTCCCGGGACAGGGAACGAGCAGTACTTC. This codes for CAISPGTGNEQYF.

V and J are TRBV4-2 and TRBJ2-7; perhaps TRBD1 as D (5 bases). The CDR3 is 14 amino acids. Germline CDR1 reads LGHNA; CDR2 reads YNFKEQ. V shed 0 bases and J shed 1 base, with 7 bases lying between them. CDR3 bases: TGTGCCAGCAGCCAAGATCCAGGGTCCTACGAGCAGTACTTC. This translates into CASSQDPGSYEQYF.

The chain is built from TRBV30 and TRBJ1-1, with D tentatively TRBD1 (6 bases). Trimming shortened V by 5 bases and J by 2 bases, and 15 bases separated the two germline ends. The CDR3 is 14 residues long. Germline CDR1 GTSNPN, CDR2 SVGIG (reference sequence). CDR3 DNA: TGTGCCTGGGCTGGGATACAGGGAAACACTGAAGCTTTCTTT. It yields the protein CAWAGIQGNTEAFF.

The genes are TRBV24-1 and TRBJ1-3; no clear D gene. This CDR3 contains 12 residues. Germline CDR1 and CDR2: KGHDR and SFDVKD. V dropped 4 bases and J dropped 9 bases, with 9 bases sitting between them. The CDR3 DNA follows: TGTGCCACCAGTGACCTGACATCCACCATATATTTT. It yields the protein CATSDLTSTIYF.

The count of this clone is one. Written as DNA, the CDR3 is TGTGCCAGCACGATACTGGGGCTAGCGGGCACAGATACGCAGTATTTT. Translation gives CASTILGLAGTDTQYF. The V gene is TRBV2, the J gene TRBJ2-3; 7 nucleotides align to TRBD2. Germline CDR1 and CDR2: SNHLY and FYNNEI. The CDR3 runs 16 residues. J gave up 1 base and V 7 bases, and 11 bases lay outside the gene matches.

This sequence joins TRBV5-1 and TRBJ1-5, with a tentative D call TRBD1 (6 bases). Deletions cut 4 bases from V and 4 bases from J, with 12 bases between. Germline CDR1 and CDR2: SGHRS and YFSETQ. CDR3 length equals 14 residues. CDR3 in amino acids: CASSQGQLNQPQHF. CDR3 in DNA: TGCGCCAGCAGCCAAGGACAGTTAAATCAGCCCCAGCATTTT.

The chain carries TRBV10-3 and TRBJ1-5, with 8 positions matching TRBD1. In germline, CDR1 is ENHRY, CDR2 SYGVKD. The CDR3 loop spans 14 amino acids. The ends lost 5 bases at V and 4 bases at J; junction bases unmatched: 4. The CDR3 nucleotides are TGTGCCATCAGTCGGGACAGGACAAATCAGCCCCAGCATTTT. This encodes CAISRDRTNQPQHF.

The table lists this clone with a few counts. The chain links TRBV11-2 to TRBJ1-2; 11 nucleotides agree with TRBD1. J gave up 3 bases and V 5 bases, and 8 bases lay outside the gene matches. Germline loops: CDR1 SGHAT, CDR2 FQNNGV. The CDR3 consists of 16 residues. The chain's CDR3 is CASSKFGQGADYGYTF. Here the CDR3 DNA reads TGTGCCAGCAGCAAATTCGGACAGGGGGCGGACTATGGCTACACCTTC.

The chain uses TRBV24-1 and TRBJ2-7; TRBD1 matches 7 bases. The CDR3 consists of 14 residues. J gave up 1 base and V 7 bases, and 6 bases lay outside the gene matches. Germline CDR1 is KGHDR and CDR2 is SFDVKD. CDR3 sequence reads: CATSKQGSSYEQYF. In DNA, the CDR3 is TGTGCCACCAGCAAACAGGGGTCATCCTACGAGCAGTACTTC.